This T cell receptor beta chain was obtained from a study of T cell responses to AZD1222 COVID-19 vaccine. Regarding the study as a whole: Donors in the cohort were predominantly white British and more often female, and clonal diversity was possibly underestimated. Vaccine-related CD4 TCRs covered spike, predominating at 160-218 and 743-854. The repertoires were collected only after the peak T cell response.

Some clones are missing from TCRdb's copy, which holds only in-frame ones; the method was immunoSEQ multiplex PCR. The table has 50,000 to 55,000 clones, less than 85% seen once. To note about this clone: What it recognizes is unknown.

This TCR was recovered from an adult in good health. The sample was peripheral blood, taken on day 0 of AZD1222 vaccination.

DNA of the CDR3: TGTGCCAGCAGCCCCGGACTAGCGGGAGGGGGCGGGGAGCTGTTTTTT. It specifies CASSPGLAGGGGELFF. The chain recombines TRBV9 with TRBJ2-2; TRBD2 aligns across 15 bases. The CDR3 loop spans 16 amino acids. CDR1 and CDR2 from the germline V gene are SGDLS and YYNGEE. V gave up 4 bases and J gave up 7 bases; unmatched junction bases: 5.